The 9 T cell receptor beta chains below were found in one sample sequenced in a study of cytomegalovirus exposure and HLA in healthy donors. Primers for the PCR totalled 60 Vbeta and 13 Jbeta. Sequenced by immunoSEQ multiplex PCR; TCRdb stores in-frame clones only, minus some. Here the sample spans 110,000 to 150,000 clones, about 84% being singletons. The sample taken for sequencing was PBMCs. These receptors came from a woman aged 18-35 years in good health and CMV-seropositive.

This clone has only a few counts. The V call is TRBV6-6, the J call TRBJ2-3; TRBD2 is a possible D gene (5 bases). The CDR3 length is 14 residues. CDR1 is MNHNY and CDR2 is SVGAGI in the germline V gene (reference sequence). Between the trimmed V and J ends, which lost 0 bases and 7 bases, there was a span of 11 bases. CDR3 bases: TGTGCCAGCAGTTACTCGATCTCGGGAAATACGCAGTATTTT. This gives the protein CASSYSISGNTQYF.

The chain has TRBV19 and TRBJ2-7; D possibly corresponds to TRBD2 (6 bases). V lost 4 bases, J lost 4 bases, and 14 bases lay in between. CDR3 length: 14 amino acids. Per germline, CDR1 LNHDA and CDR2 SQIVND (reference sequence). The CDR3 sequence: CASSTPTSPYEQYF. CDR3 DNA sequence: TGTGCCAGTAGTACCCCGACTAGTCCTTACGAGCAGTACTTC.

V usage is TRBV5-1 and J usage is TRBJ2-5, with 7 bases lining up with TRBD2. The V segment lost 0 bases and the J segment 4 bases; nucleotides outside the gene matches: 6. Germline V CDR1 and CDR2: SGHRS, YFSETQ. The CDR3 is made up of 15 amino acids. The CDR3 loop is CASSLEARGGETQYF. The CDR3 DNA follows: TGCGCCAGCAGCTTGGAAGCCCGCGGGGGAGAGACCCAGTACTTC. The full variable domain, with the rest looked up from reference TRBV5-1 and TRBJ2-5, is KAGVTQTPRYLIKTRGQQVTLSCSPISGHRSVSWYQQTPGQGLQFLFEYFSETQRNKGNFPGRFSGRQFSNSRSEMNVSTLELGDSALYLCASSLEARGGETQYFGPGTRLLVL.

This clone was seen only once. CDR3 in amino acids: CASSEDRVREKLFF. Here the CDR3 DNA reads TGTGCCAGCAGTGAAGACAGGGTCAGGGAAAAACTGTTTTTT. The chain carries TRBV6-5 and TRBJ1-4, with TRBD1 matching over 7 bases. The CDR3 covers 14 residues. V trimming: 5 bases; J trimming: 8 bases; junction bases outside the gene matches: 8. Germline CDR1 is MNHEY and CDR2 is SVGAGI.

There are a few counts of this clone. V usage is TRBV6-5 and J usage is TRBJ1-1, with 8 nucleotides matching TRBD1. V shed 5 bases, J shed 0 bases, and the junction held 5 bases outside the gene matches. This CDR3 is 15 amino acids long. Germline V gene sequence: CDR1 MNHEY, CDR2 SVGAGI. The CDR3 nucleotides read TGTGCCAGCAGTACTGGACAGGGACTGAACACTGAAGCTTTCTTT. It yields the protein CASSTGQGLNTEAFF.

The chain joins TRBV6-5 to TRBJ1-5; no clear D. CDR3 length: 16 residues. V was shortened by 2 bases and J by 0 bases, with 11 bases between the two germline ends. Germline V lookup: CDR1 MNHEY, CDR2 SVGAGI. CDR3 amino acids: CASSYPRENSNQPQHF. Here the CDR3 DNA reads TGTGCCAGCAGTTACCCGCGGGAGAATAGCAATCAGCCCCAGCATTTT.

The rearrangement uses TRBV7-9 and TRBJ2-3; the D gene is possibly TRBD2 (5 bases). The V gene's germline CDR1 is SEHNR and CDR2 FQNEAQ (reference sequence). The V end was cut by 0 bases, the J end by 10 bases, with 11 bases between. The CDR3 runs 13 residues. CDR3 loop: CASSLAPEGSQYF. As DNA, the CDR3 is TGTGCCAGCAGCTTAGCGCCAGAGGGATCGCAGTATTTT.

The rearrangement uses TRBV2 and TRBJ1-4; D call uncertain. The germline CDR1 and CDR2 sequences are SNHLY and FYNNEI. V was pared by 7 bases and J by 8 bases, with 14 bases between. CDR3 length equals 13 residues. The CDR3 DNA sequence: TGTGCCAGCATCAGAGAGGGAAAGGAAAAACTGTTTTTT. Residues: CASIREGKEKLFF. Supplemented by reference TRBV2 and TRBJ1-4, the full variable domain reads EPEVTQTPSHQVTQMGQEVILRCVPISNHLYFYWYRQILGQKVEFLVSFYNNEISEKSEIFDDQFSVERPDGSNFTLKIRSTKLEDSAMYFCASIREGKEKLFFGSGTQLSVL.

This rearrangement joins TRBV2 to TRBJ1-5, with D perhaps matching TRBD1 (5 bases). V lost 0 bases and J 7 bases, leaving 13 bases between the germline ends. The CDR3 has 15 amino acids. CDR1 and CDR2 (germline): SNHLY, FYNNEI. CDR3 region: CASSEASGRSQPQHF. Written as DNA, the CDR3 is TGTGCCAGCAGTGAAGCGTCAGGGAGGAGCCAGCCCCAGCATTTT.